The 4 T cell receptor beta chains reported below all come from one sample, sequenced in a study of blood T cell repertoires in COVID-19. Profiling relied on immunoSEQ multiplex PCR, and the TCRdb table lists in-frame clones only, not all of them. The repertoire holds about 110,000 clones, less than 85% seen once, with more than 13% in the top ten. The sequenced material came from peripheral blood. The receptors derive from a woman aged 60-70 years with acute or convalescent COVID-19.

This chain joins TRBV3-1 (or the pseudogene TRBV3-2) and TRBJ2-7; 11 bases line up with TRBD2. J lost 7 bases, V lost 4 bases, and 12 bases had no gene match. Looked up from germline, CDR1 is LGHDT and CDR2 is YNNKEL (reference sequence). The CDR3 has 16 amino acids. CDR3 nucleotide sequence: TGTGCCAGCAGCCCAGGGGGTAGCGGGGGGGCCGGAGAGCAGTACTTC. Protein product: CASSPGGSGGAGEQYF.

The rearrangement links TRBV5-4 to TRBJ1-1; D is uncertain. This CDR3 region has 15 residues. Germline V gene lookup returns CDR1 SGHNT and CDR2 YYREEE (reference sequence). The ends were cut back, 4 bases at V and 1 base at J, with 14 bases in the middle. For the CDR3, the DNA is TGTGCCAGCAGCCCGGCGGGTGCCCGGAACACTGAAGCTTTCTTT. Translated: CASSPAGARNTEAFF.

The rearrangement joins TRBV18 to TRBJ2-6; TRBD2 might be the D (6 bases). This CDR3 is built from 17 residues. Germline lookup yields CDR1 KGHSH and CDR2 LQKENI. Trimming pared 0 bases from V and 1 base from J, leaving 10 bases between. The CDR3 loop is CASSPPIGRSGANVLTF. The CDR3 bases are TGTGCCAGCTCACCACCCATCGGGAGATCTGGGGCCAACGTCCTGACTTTC.

The CDR3 loop reads CASSVGPLREETQYF. The CDR3 DNA reads TGTGCCAGCAGCGTAGGGCCTCTCAGGGAAGAGACCCAGTACTTC. This chain connects TRBV9 to TRBJ2-5; the D gene is possibly TRBD1 (5 bases). Trimming pared 0 bases from V and 3 bases from J, leaving 12 bases between. The CDR3 extends over 15 amino acids. Germline-derived CDR1 and CDR2 are SGDLS and YYNGEE. The full variable domain, its missing parts supplied by reference TRBV9 and TRBJ2-5, is DSGVTQTPKHLITATGQRVTLRCSPRSGDLSVYWYQQSLDQGLQFLIQYYNGEERAKGNILERFSAQQFPDLHSELNLSSLELGDSALYFCASSVGPLREETQYFGPGTRLLVL.